A single sample is the source of the 3 T cell receptor beta chains below, sequenced in a study of Graves' ophthalmopathy and Graves' hyperthyroidism. TCR beta CDR3 amplification used RNA transcripts. HTBI-primed RT-PCR formed the first round, and a multiplex PCR formed the second. TCRdb used MiXCR to reprocess the multiplex PCR reads, holding one entry per CDR3 protein. This repertoire shows about 210,000 distinct CDR3 sequences, 25% to 30% found once; its top ten account for 9.1%. Sequencing used peripheral blood. The source of these receptors is a man in his fifties or sixties with Graves' ophthalmopathy.

This clonotype was picked up many times. This chain links TRBV6-5 with TRBJ1-6, with 10 bases aligning to TRBD1. The CDR3 runs to 17 residues. V dropped 2 bases and J dropped 7; count of bases not matched to a gene: 8. The V gene's germline CDR1 is MNHEY and CDR2 SVGAGI. The CDR3 coding sequence is TGTGCCAGCAGTTACCATCCGGGGGGACAGGGGAATTCACCCCTCCACTTT. Residues: CASSYHPGGQGNSPLHF.

This chain joins TRBV6-2 or TRBV6-3 and TRBJ1-5, with D possibly being TRBD1 (6 bases). Germline CDR1 reads MNHEY; CDR2 reads SVGEGT. The CDR3 consists of 16 residues. V lost 2 bases and J 3 bases, leaving 14 bases between the germline ends. The DNA of the CDR3 is TGTGCCAGCAGTTACGATACCGCGGGGGCCAATCAGCCCCAGCATTTT. The encoded protein is CASSYDTAGANQPQHF.

V gene TRBV29-1 combines with J gene TRBJ1-2; 7 bases map to TRBD1. The germline gives CDR1 SQVTM, CDR2 ANQGSEA. Trimming removed 7 bases from V and 14 bases from J; junction bases left unmatched: 10. The CDR3 extends over 10 amino acids. The CDR3 DNA reads as TGCAGCGGGGGACAGCAAATATTAACCTTC. Encoded protein: CSGGQQILTF.